What follows is one T cell receptor (beta chain) and its context. The sample belongs to a study of blood T cell repertoires in COVID-19. Background on the study: Samples came from the United States, Italy and Spain, spanning acute and convalescent COVID-19. The analysed material was cDNA or gDNA that came from T cells, B-cell-depleted T cells, or PBMCs.

Original processing methods: Amplification from reference gene primers served as the basis for estimated nucleated cell counts. The protocol was immunoSEQ multiplex PCR, while the TCRdb copy is restricted to in-frame clones and leaves out a portion. Clone size and the V and J calls come from that table; the DNA yielded D and trimming. The sample holds 100,000 to 150,000 clones; roughly 80% are singletons and the top ten take roughly 15%. The V gene's germline CDR1 is SEHNR and CDR2 FQNEAQ (reference sequence). The CDR3 extends over 14 amino acids. The V and J ends lost 5 bases and 2 bases respectively, with 13 bases between them.

The specimen was peripheral blood. The source of this sequence is a woman aged 50 to 65 with acute or convalescent COVID-19. The V call is TRBV7-9, the J call TRBJ2-7; D not certain. CDR3 DNA sequence: TGTGCCAGCAGCGCCGGAACAGTTACCTACGAGCAGTACTTC. It yields the protein CASSAGTVTYEQYF. Full variable domain (outside the CDR3, taken from reference TRBV7-9 and TRBJ2-7): DTGVSQNPRHKITKRGQNVTFRCDPISEHNRLYWYRQTLGQGPEFLTYFQNEAQLEKSRLLSDRFSAERPKGSFSTLEIQRTEQGDSAMYLCASSAGTVTYEQYFGPGTRLTVT.